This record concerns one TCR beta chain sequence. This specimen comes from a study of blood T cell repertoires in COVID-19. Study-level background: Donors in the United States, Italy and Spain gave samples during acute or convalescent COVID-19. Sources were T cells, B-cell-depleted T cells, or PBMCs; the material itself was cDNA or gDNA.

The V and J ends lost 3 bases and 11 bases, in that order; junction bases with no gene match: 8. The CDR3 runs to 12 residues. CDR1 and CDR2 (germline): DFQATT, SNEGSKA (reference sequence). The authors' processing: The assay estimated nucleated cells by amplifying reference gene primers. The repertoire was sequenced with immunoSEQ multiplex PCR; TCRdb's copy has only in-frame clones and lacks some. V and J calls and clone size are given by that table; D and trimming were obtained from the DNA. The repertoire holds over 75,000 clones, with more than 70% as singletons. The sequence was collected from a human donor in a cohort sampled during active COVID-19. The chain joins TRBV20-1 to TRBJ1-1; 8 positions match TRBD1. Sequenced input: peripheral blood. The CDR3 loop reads CSASSGGAQAFF. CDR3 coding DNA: TGCAGTGCTAGTTCAGGGGGCGCCCAGGCTTTCTTT.